In its sample, the clone carrying this T cell receptor beta chain was seen many times. The sample comes from a study of human T cells and chemical hapten exposure. V dropped 6 bases and J dropped 3; count of bases not matched to a gene: 8. Germline values: CDR1 MNHEY, CDR2 SMNVEV (reference sequence). This CDR3 comprises 14 residues. The time point denotes: patch test 1, 2 weeks after DPC sensitization. Treatment indicated: therapeutic diphenylcyclopropenone sensitization with weekly scalp DPC. TCRdb analysed the RACE reads with MiXCR anew, one entry per CDR3 protein. The sample shows some 350,000 distinct CDR3 sequences, around 6.9% of them seen only once.

This sequence was found in a woman aged 18-29 years with alopecia areata. Some clones in this sample may be carry-over from other donors' samples. This sequence joins TRBV27 and TRBJ2-7, with TRBD2 matching over 7 bases. The material was whole blood, obtained in connection with sensitization to the hapten diphenylcyclopropenone (DPC). The DNA of the CDR3 is TGTGCCAGCAGGGCGGCGGGGGAGGACTACGAGCAGTACTTC. Its protein product is CASRAAGEDYEQYF.